Below are 21 T cell receptor beta chains sequenced from a single sample in a study of blood T cell repertoires in COVID-19. Using immunoSEQ multiplex PCR, the repertoire was profiled, and TCRdb retains in-frame clones only, with some absent. The table lists about 200,000 clones, more than 70% of them singletons. Sequenced material: peripheral blood. The receptor source for this set is a human donor in a cohort sampled during active COVID-19.

J is TRBJ2-7 and V is TRBV6-2 or TRBV6-3; D ambiguous. This CDR3 is built from 13 residues. Germline V gene data show CDR1 as MNHEY and CDR2 as SVGEGT. Trimming cost V 2 bases and J 4 bases, with 9 bases left between them. CDR3 region: CASSYAGAYEQYF. CDR3 coding DNA: TGTGCCAGCAGTTACGCCGGAGCTTACGAGCAGTACTTC.

The chain combines TRBV4-3 with TRBJ2-3; no clear D gene. Looked up from germline, CDR1 is LGHNA and CDR2 is YSLEER. The germline V and J ends were trimmed by 4 bases and 6 bases, with 11 bases remaining between them. The CDR3 loop spans 13 amino acids. CDR3 sequence reads: CASSRRLADTQYF. CDR3 DNA: TGCGCCAGCAGCCGGCGACTCGCGGATACGCAGTATTTT.

The gene calls are TRBV6-1 and TRBJ1-1; TRBD1 matches 8 bases. Germline values: CDR1 MNHNS, CDR2 SASEGT. Trimming cost V 1 base and J 5 bases; bases outside gene matches: 3. This CDR3 comprises 14 residues. The DNA for the CDR3 is TGTGCCAGCAGTGAAGGGACAGGGAGGACTGAAGCTTTCTTT. Its translation is CASSEGTGRTEAFF.

The chain couples TRBV15 to TRBJ2-5; 9 bases match TRBD2. Per germline, CDR1 LNHNV and CDR2 YYDKDF (reference sequence). The CDR3 length is 17 residues. With 0 bases clipped from V and 5 bases from J, the junction kept 10 bases outside the gene matches. The CDR3 DNA reads TGTGCCACCAGCAGAGATAACGGCGGGGGGGCCAGGGAGACCCAGTACTTC. The encoded protein is CATSRDNGGGARETQYF.

This clone was seen just once. The chain links TRBV4-1 to TRBJ2-7; 8 bases fit TRBD2. The CDR3 is made up of 16 amino acids. V dropped 0 bases and J dropped 0; count of bases not matched to a gene: 4. Germline V lookup: CDR1 MGHRA, CDR2 YSYEKL. CDR3 DNA: TGCGCCAGCAGCCAAGATAGGGCGGGGGGCTCCTACGAGCAGTACTTC. This encodes CASSQDRAGGSYEQYF.

This clone showed up just a few times. This chain connects TRBV19 to TRBJ1-2, with a weak D call TRBD1 (6 bases). The V gene lost 5 bases and the J gene lost 3 bases, with 13 bases spanning the gap. The CDR3 has 14 residues. Germline CDR1 is LNHDA and CDR2 is SQIVND (reference sequence). CDR3 coding DNA: TGTGCCAGTAGTTCCGGGACATACTACTATGGCTACACCTTC. As protein: CASSSGTYYYGYTF.

The gene calls are TRBV28 and TRBJ2-2, with TRBD1 matching 9 bases. Trimming removed 3 bases from V and 5 bases from J; junction bases left unmatched: 7. Germline CDR1 MDHEN, CDR2 SYDVKM. The CDR3 sequence is 16 residues long. DNA for the CDR3: TGTGCCAGCAGTTTTCCGGGACAGGGAGTTACCGGGGAGCTGTTTTTT. This codes for CASSFPGQGVTGELFF.

This chain joins TRBV12-3 or TRBV12-4 and TRBJ2-5; TRBD1 is a possible D gene (5 bases). V was clipped by 5 bases and J by 7 bases, with 8 bases between them. This CDR3 has 11 residues. The CDR3 here is CASSTQGTQYF. In DNA, the CDR3 is TGTGCCAGCAGTACGCAGGGGACCCAGTACTTC.

This rearrangement joins TRBV15 to TRBJ2-5; weak D call: TRBD1 (5 bases). The ends were cut back, 0 bases at V and 4 bases at J, with 9 bases in the middle. Germline V CDR1 and CDR2: LNHNV, YYDKDF (reference sequence). The CDR3 loop spans 14 amino acids. In DNA, the CDR3 is TGTGCCACCAGCAGAGAACCGCAGGGAGAGACCCAGTACTTC. It codes for CATSREPQGETQYF.

The chain has TRBV2 and TRBJ2-3, with TRBD2 as a possible D gene (7 bases). Deletions cut 6 bases from V and 4 bases from J, with 26 bases between. CDR1 SNHLY and CDR2 FYNNEI come from the germline V gene. The CDR3 is made up of 18 amino acids. CDR3 sequence: CASRNGVLSGGGADTQYF. For the CDR3, the DNA is TGTGCCAGCAGGAATGGGGTCTTGTCAGGAGGGGGGGCAGATACGCAGTATTTT.

Only a few counts were recorded for this clone. This chain connects TRBV30 to TRBJ1-1, with D unresolved. Trimming left V 3 bases short and J 0 bases short, with 8 bases between. This CDR3 has 13 residues. Germline CDR1 reads GTSNPN; CDR2 reads SVGIG (reference sequence). In DNA, the CDR3 is TGTGCCTGGAGACAGATAATGAACACTGAAGCTTTCTTT. Amino acids: CAWRQIMNTEAFF.

The DNA for the CDR3 is TGTGCCAGCAGCTTCCTCAGCGGGAGTATCACAGATACGCAGTATTTT. Its protein product is CASSFLSGSITDTQYF. The chain couples TRBV7-6 to TRBJ2-3, with 8 bases fitting TRBD2. Trimming cost V 3 bases and J 2 bases; bases outside gene matches: 7. Germline V lookup: CDR1 SGHVS, CDR2 FNYEAQ. This CDR3 spans 16 amino acids.

The rearrangement links TRBV5-4 to TRBJ1-1; D is undetermined. This CDR3 is built from 12 residues. V was pared by 3 bases and J by 7 bases, with 10 bases between. CDR1 and CDR2 from the germline V gene are SGHNT and YYREEE (reference sequence). DNA for the CDR3: TGTGCCAGCAGCTCCGCCTTCGGTGAAGCTTTCTTT. Its protein product is CASSSAFGEAFF.

This chain uses TRBV3-1 (or the pseudogene TRBV3-2) with TRBJ1-6; possibly TRBD1 for D (6 bases). CDR3 size: 14 residues. Deletions cut 6 bases from V and 9 bases from J, with 15 bases between. CDR1 and CDR2 (germline): LGHDT, YNNKEL (reference sequence). The CDR3 is CASRDTGRSSPLHF. The CDR3 region has the DNA TGTGCCAGCAGGGACACAGGGAGAAGTTCACCCCTCCACTTT.

The chain links TRBV6-6 to TRBJ2-1, with a possible D match to TRBD2 (6 bases). The CDR3 runs to 15 residues. V lost 5 bases and J lost 6, with 17 bases in between. Germline V CDR1 and CDR2: MNHNY, SVGAGI (reference sequence). DNA of the CDR3: TGTGCCAGCAGTCCTCGGGGGTTGATAGGCAATGAGCAGTTCTTC. This sequence encodes CASSPRGLIGNEQFF.

This chain uses TRBV28 with TRBJ1-2; TRBD1 matches 8 bases. After removal of 5 bases from V and 4 bases from J, the junction contained 6 bases not matched to a gene. This CDR3 contains 14 residues. The germline V gene has CDR1 MDHEN and CDR2 SYDVKM. For the CDR3, the DNA is TGTGCCAGCAGTCGGACAGGGCCTGTCTATGGCTACACCTTC. It specifies CASSRTGPVYGYTF.

V and J are TRBV4-3 and TRBJ2-1, with 9 positions matching TRBD2. V gave up 5 bases and J gave up 6 bases; unmatched junction bases: 5. There are 14 residues in the CDR3. Germline loops: CDR1 LGHNA, CDR2 YSLEER. CDR3 sequence reads: CASSGTSLGNEQFF. As DNA, the CDR3 is TGCGCCAGCAGCGGGACTAGCCTCGGCAATGAGCAGTTCTTC.

The J gene is TRBJ2-5, the V gene TRBV7-6, with 9 bases lining up with TRBD1. J gave up 5 bases and V 1 base, and 23 bases lay outside the gene matches. This CDR3 spans 21 amino acids. Germline CDR1 SGHVS, CDR2 FNYEAQ. The DNA of the CDR3 is TGTGCCAGCAGCTTAGGATACGGAACGATCCCTAACAGGGGGCAGCGGGAGACCCAGTACTTC. This encodes CASSLGYGTIPNRGQRETQYF.

The rearrangement uses TRBV6-2 or TRBV6-3 and TRBJ1-5; TRBD1 agrees at 9 bases. The CDR3 runs 15 residues. Germline V gene data show CDR1 as MNHEY and CDR2 as SVGEGT. The ends lost 2 bases at V and 6 bases at J; junction bases unmatched: 5. This CDR3 is CASSYGDRASQPQHF. The CDR3 DNA follows: TGTGCCAGCAGTTACGGGGACAGGGCAAGTCAGCCCCAGCATTTT.

The chain combines TRBV2 with TRBJ1-4; maybe TRBD1 (6 bases). The V and J ends lost 7 bases and 8 bases respectively, with 14 bases between them. This CDR3 contains 13 residues. Germline V lookup: CDR1 SNHLY, CDR2 FYNNEI. The CDR3 coding sequence is TGTGCCAGCATCTACACAGGGCAGGAAAAACTGTTTTTT. The encoded protein is CASIYTGQEKLFF. The complete variable domain, with remaining parts taken from reference TRBV2 and TRBJ1-4, reads EPEVTQTPSHQVTQMGQEVILRCVPISNHLYFYWYRQILGQKVEFLVSFYNNEISEKSEIFDDQFSVERPDGSNFTLKIRSTKLEDSAMYFCASIYTGQEKLFFGSGTQLSVL.

This chain joins TRBV19 and TRBJ2-5; 10 bases align to TRBD1. Per the germline V gene, CDR1 is LNHDA and CDR2 is SQIVND (reference sequence). The V segment lost 5 bases and the J segment 5 bases; nucleotides outside the gene matches: 8. The CDR3 is 15 amino acids. CDR3 sequence reads: CASSALTGGWETQYF. The CDR3 DNA sequence: TGTGCCAGTAGTGCCCTGACAGGGGGCTGGGAGACCCAGTACTTC.